This is a list of T cell receptor beta chains from one sample in a study of molecular identifiers for immune sequencing clone quantification. TCRdb reprocessed the PCR reads via MiXCR and lists one record per CDR3 protein. Here the sample spans about half a million distinct CDR3 sequences, around a fifth being singletons. Sample: naive CD8+ T cells from blood, with Jurkat cell RNA spiked in. The receptors were gathered from a human donor in good health. Some libraries in this study had Jurkat cell RNA spiked in. CDR3s include the opening cysteine and the closing phenylalanine or tryptophan. D genes are given only for firm matches. Not all rows give a size; the values are once, few, many and, for expanded clones, a class.

J gene: TRBJ2-2
clone size: many
V gene: TRBV5-1
D gene: NA
CDR3 protein: CASSLNPLGGTGELFF
CDR3 DNA: TGCGCCAGCAGCTTGAATCCCCTTGGAGGGACCGGGGAGCTGTTTTTT

J gene: TRBJ2-5
clone size: NA
V gene: TRBV7-9
D gene: TRBD1
CDR3 protein: CASSSRDSSQETQCF
CDR3 DNA: TGTGCCAGCAGCAGCCGGGACAGTTCACAAGAGACCCAGTGCTTC

J gene: TRBJ1-2
clone size: NA
V gene: TRBV2
D gene: NA
CDR3 protein: CASSDYGRADGYTF
CDR3 DNA: TGTGCCAGCAGTGACTATGGCAGGGCGGATGGCTACACCTTC

J gene: TRBJ2-4
clone size: NA
V gene: TRBV28
D gene: TRBD2
CDR3 protein: CASSSHPAGGFKNIQYF
CDR3 DNA: TGTGCCAGCAGTTCTCACCCAGCGGGAGGGTTCAAAAACATTCAGTACTTC

J gene: TRBJ2-1
clone size: NA
V gene: TRBV4-3
D gene: TRBD1
CDR3 protein: CASSQSTGELYNEQFF
CDR3 DNA: TGCGCCAGCAGCCAATCGACAGGGGAACTCTACAATGAGCAGTTCTTC

J gene: TRBJ2-5
clone size: NA
V gene: TRBV5-6
D gene: TRBD1
CDR3 protein: CASSSGQGFIGETQYF
CDR3 DNA: TGTGCCAGCAGCTCCGGACAGGGATTCATAGGAGAGACCCAGTACTTC

J gene: TRBJ2-1
clone size: few
V gene: TRBV9
D gene: NA
CDR3 protein: CASSVVPGDEQFF
CDR3 DNA: TGTGCCAGCAGCGTAGTTCCAGGGGATGAGCAGTTCTTC

J gene: TRBJ2-3
clone size: many
V gene: TRBV29-1
D gene: TRBD2
CDR3 protein: CSASEPRTSLIGDTQYF
CDR3 DNA: TGCAGCGCGTCCGAACCCCGGACTAGCCTAATTGGGGATACGCAGTATTTT

J gene: TRBJ2-3
clone size: NA
V gene: TRBV5-4
D gene: NA
CDR3 protein: CASSLVDGGADTQYF
CDR3 DNA: TGTGCCAGCAGCTTGGTGGATGGGGGCGCTGATACGCAGTATTTT

J gene: TRBJ2-7
clone size: few
V gene: TRBV5-6
D gene: NA
CDR3 protein: CASSTTGRDEQYF
CDR3 DNA: TGTGCCAGCAGTACGACAGGGAGGGACGAGCAGTACTTC

J gene: TRBJ2-1
clone size: few
V gene: TRBV6-1
D gene: NA
CDR3 protein: CASSGTGTPTMFF
CDR3 DNA: TGTGCCAGCAGTGGAACCGGGACGCCGACTATGTTCTTC

J gene: TRBJ2-7
clone size: few
V gene: TRBV30
D gene: TRBD2
CDR3 protein: CAWTWTSGGYEQYF
CDR3 DNA: TGTGCCTGGACCTGGACTAGCGGAGGGTACGAGCAGTACTTC

J gene: TRBJ1-1
clone size: NA
V gene: TRBV20-1
D gene: NA
CDR3 protein: CSARVAGLNTEAFF
CDR3 DNA: TGCAGTGCTAGAGTTGCAGGACTGAACACTGAAGCTTTCTTT

J gene: TRBJ2-3
clone size: many
V gene: TRBV11-2
D gene: NA
CDR3 protein: CASSAGTTDTQYF
CDR3 DNA: TGTGCCAGCAGCGCGGGCACCACAGATACGCAGTATTTT

J gene: TRBJ1-2
clone size: NA
V gene: TRBV20-1
D gene: TRBD1
CDR3 protein: CSAQTYKPGQGRRSGYTF
CDR3 DNA: TGCAGTGCCCAAACATATAAACCGGGACAGGGAAGAAGGAGTGGCTACACCTTC

J gene: TRBJ1-1
clone size: many
V gene: TRBV9
D gene: NA
CDR3 protein: CASSPQHKGTEAFF
CDR3 DNA: TGTGCCAGCAGCCCACAGCATAAGGGCACTGAAGCTTTCTTT

J gene: TRBJ1-6
clone size: once
V gene: TRBV7-9
D gene: NA
CDR3 protein: CVSSLVGSPLHF
CDR3 DNA: TGTGTCAGCAGCTTAGTAGGCTCCCCCCTCCACTTT

J gene: TRBJ2-6
clone size: many
V gene: TRBV6-2/TRBV6-3
D gene: NA
CDR3 protein: CATLGQSGANVLTF
CDR3 DNA: TGTGCCACCCTCGGACAGTCTGGGGCCAACGTCCTGACTTTC

J gene: TRBJ2-7
clone size: many
V gene: TRBV4-1
D gene: NA
CDR3 protein: CASSQGTDYEQYF
CDR3 DNA: TGTGCCAGCAGCCAGGGGACCGACTACGAGCAGTACTTC

J gene: TRBJ2-7
clone size: NA
V gene: TRBV12-3/TRBV12-4
D gene: NA
CDR3 protein: CASSPLLVVYEQYF
CDR3 DNA: TGTGCCAGCAGTCCCTTACTAGTCGTCTACGAGCAGTACTTC

J gene: TRBJ1-2
clone size: many
V gene: TRBV7-9
D gene: NA
CDR3 protein: CASSAAAYGYTF
CDR3 DNA: TGTGCCAGCAGCGCGGCAGCATATGGCTACACCTTC

J gene: TRBJ2-1
clone size: many
V gene: TRBV28
D gene: NA
CDR3 protein: CASRSGPDHNEQFF
CDR3 DNA: TGTGCCAGCAGGAGCGGACCGGATCACAATGAGCAGTTCTTC

J gene: TRBJ1-1
clone size: many
V gene: TRBV29-1
D gene: NA
CDR3 protein: CSVVPGTEAFF
CDR3 DNA: TGCAGCGTTGTTCCGGGGACTGAAGCTTTCTTT

J gene: TRBJ2-1
clone size: NA
V gene: TRBV6-5
D gene: NA
CDR3 protein: CASSRGPHNEQFF
CDR3 DNA: TGTGCCAGCAGTCGCGGGCCCCACAATGAGCAGTTCTTC

J gene: TRBJ2-2
clone size: NA
V gene: TRBV19
D gene: TRBD1
CDR3 protein: CASSPDRGTGELFF
CDR3 DNA: TGTGCCAGTAGTCCCGACAGGGGCACCGGGGAGCTGTTTTTT

J gene: TRBJ2-7
clone size: NA
V gene: TRBV5-1
D gene: NA
CDR3 protein: CASSLASPLEQYF
CDR3 DNA: TGCGCCAGCAGCTTGGCGTCCCCCCTAGAGCAGTACTTC

J gene: TRBJ1-1
clone size: many
V gene: TRBV7-7
D gene: NA
CDR3 protein: CASSPELNTEAFF
CDR3 DNA: TGTGCCAGCAGCCCTGAGTTGAACACTGAAGCTTTCTTT

J gene: TRBJ2-7
clone size: NA
V gene: TRBV7-2
D gene: NA
CDR3 protein: CASSEGLASDEQYF
CDR3 DNA: TGTGCCAGCAGCGAAGGCCTAGCGAGCGACGAGCAGTACTTC

J gene: TRBJ2-7
clone size: many
V gene: TRBV7-9
D gene: TRBD1
CDR3 protein: CASSPAPDRDYEQYF
CDR3 DNA: TGTGCCAGCAGCCCAGCGCCGGACAGGGACTACGAGCAGTACTTC

J gene: TRBJ2-3
clone size: NA
V gene: TRBV4-1
D gene: NA
CDR3 protein: CASSQGWGGSTDTQYF
CDR3 DNA: TGCGCCAGCAGCCAAGGGTGGGGGGGCAGCACAGATACGCAGTATTTT

J gene: TRBJ2-7
clone size: NA
V gene: TRBV20-1
D gene: TRBD2
CDR3 protein: CSARTSGRYRSYEQYF
CDR3 DNA: TGCAGTGCCCGGACTAGCGGGCGATACCGCTCCTACGAGCAGTACTTC

J gene: TRBJ2-1
clone size: many
V gene: TRBV29-1
D gene: NA
CDR3 protein: CSDVDGYNEQFF
CDR3 DNA: TGCAGCGACGTGGACGGATACAATGAGCAGTTCTTC

J gene: TRBJ2-3
clone size: many
V gene: TRBV20-1
D gene: TRBD1
CDR3 protein: CSARESGQVTDTQYF
CDR3 DNA: TGCAGTGCTAGAGAATCGGGACAGGTCACAGATACGCAGTATTTT

J gene: TRBJ2-7
clone size: many
V gene: TRBV10-3
D gene: NA
CDR3 protein: CAISESVGAYEQYF
CDR3 DNA: TGTGCCATCAGTGAGTCGGTCGGAGCCTACGAGCAGTACTTC

J gene: TRBJ2-7
clone size: NA
V gene: TRBV28
D gene: NA
CDR3 protein: CASSFSLGGGVYEQYF
CDR3 DNA: TGTGCCAGCAGTTTTAGCCTAGGAGGGGGGGTCTACGAGCAGTACTTC

J gene: TRBJ1-2
clone size: few
V gene: TRBV11-2
D gene: TRBD1
CDR3 protein: CASSLGQGKNYGYTF
CDR3 DNA: TGTGCCAGCAGCTTGGGACAGGGGAAGAACTATGGCTACACCTTC

J gene: TRBJ2-3
clone size: few
V gene: TRBV24-1
D gene: NA
CDR3 protein: CATSDGGGGTDTQYF
CDR3 DNA: TGTGCCACCAGTGATGGAGGGGGGGGCACAGATACGCAGTATTTT

J gene: TRBJ1-1
clone size: few
V gene: TRBV18
D gene: NA
CDR3 protein: CASSPPAGQNTEAFF
CDR3 DNA: TGTGCCAGCTCACCACCGGCGGGGCAGAACACTGAAGCTTTCTTT

J gene: TRBJ2-5
clone size: many
V gene: TRBV10-2
D gene: NA
CDR3 protein: CASSDGVSAQTQYF
CDR3 DNA: TGCGCCAGCAGTGATGGGGTCTCAGCCCAGACCCAGTACTTC

J gene: TRBJ2-3
clone size: many
V gene: TRBV7-9
D gene: TRBD2
CDR3 protein: CASSHSGSTDTQYF
CDR3 DNA: TGTGCCAGCAGCCATAGCGGGAGCACAGATACGCAGTATTTT

J gene: TRBJ1-5
clone size: few
V gene: TRBV12-3/TRBV12-4
D gene: TRBD1
CDR3 protein: CASSWQGAANQPQHF
CDR3 DNA: TGTGCCAGCAGTTGGCAGGGGGCGGCCAATCAGCCCCAGCATTTT

J gene: TRBJ2-5
clone size: many
V gene: TRBV12-3/TRBV12-4
D gene: TRBD2
CDR3 protein: CASSLGTSGGPNQETQYF
CDR3 DNA: TGTGCCAGCAGTTTAGGGACTAGCGGGGGACCCAACCAAGAGACCCAGTACTTC

J gene: TRBJ2-3
clone size: many
V gene: TRBV20-1
D gene: TRBD2
CDR3 protein: CSATRTSGSTDTQYF
CDR3 DNA: TGCAGTGCCACCCGGACTAGCGGAAGCACAGATACGCAGTATTTT

J gene: TRBJ2-1
clone size: many
V gene: TRBV9
D gene: TRBD2
CDR3 protein: CASSAASGATYNEQFF
CDR3 DNA: TGTGCCAGCAGCGCCGCTAGCGGGGCGACCTACAATGAGCAGTTCTTC

J gene: TRBJ2-5
clone size: few
V gene: TRBV6-5
D gene: TRBD2
CDR3 protein: CASNSGSEETQYF
CDR3 DNA: TGTGCCAGCAACAGCGGGAGTGAAGAGACCCAGTACTTC

J gene: TRBJ1-4
clone size: NA
V gene: TRBV28
D gene: NA
CDR3 protein: CASSFTGACNEKLFF
CDR3 DNA: TGTGCCAGCAGTTTTACCGGGGCCTGTAATGAAAAACTGTTTTTT

J gene: TRBJ2-1
clone size: many
V gene: TRBV4-3
D gene: NA
CDR3 protein: CASSQRDSTGDEQFF
CDR3 DNA: TGCGCCAGCAGCCAACGGGACTCTACTGGCGATGAGCAGTTCTTC

J gene: TRBJ2-3
clone size: few
V gene: TRBV6-4
D gene: TRBD2
CDR3 protein: CASSDFRAGGTDTQYF
CDR3 DNA: TGTGCCAGCAGTGATTTTAGAGCGGGAGGCACAGATACGCAGTATTTT